These T cell receptor beta chains were read from a single sample in a study of blood T cells in healthy people across ages. In TCRdb, the 5' RACE reads were re-called with MiXCR into one record per CDR3 protein. This table holds approximately 800,000 distinct CDR3 sequences, 56% found once. Sample: blood. Source of these receptors: a man between 40 and 49 years old in good health. Each CDR3 is given without its conserved first and last residue.

v_call,j_call,cdr3_aa
TRBV12-3/TRBV12-4,TRBJ1-1,ASSSSLAWTLNTEAF
TRBV29-1,TRBJ1-1,SVDRDRNTEAF
TRBV29-1,TRBJ2-5,SVGRTVEETQY
TRBV5-1,TRBJ2-7,ASSLEAIYEQY
TRBV28,TRBJ2-7,ASRPGLGKFPQY
TRBV24-1,TRBJ2-5,ATSVGGYEEETQY
TRBV12-3/TRBV12-4,TRBJ2-1,ASRADRAPRGEQF
TRBV6-6,TRBJ2-3,ASSYYGQHTDTQY
TRBV27,TRBJ2-1,ASSSQRTSGRLNEQF
TRBV7-9,TRBJ2-5,ASRNSGAQETQY
TRBV9,TRBJ1-5,ASSLNPSNQPQH
TRBV6-6,TRBJ2-4,ASRDSKNIQY
TRBV29-1,TRBJ1-2,SVAAQSDGYT
TRBV25-1,TRBJ1-5,ASRQDYNQPQH
TRBV6-6,TRBJ2-6,ASTPSGVTSGANVLT
TRBV12-3/TRBV12-4,-,ASSLLEGRRETQY
TRBV7-2,TRBJ2-4,ASSSGTSNNIQY
TRBV19,TRBJ2-2,ASSPLPLNTGELF
TRBV7-8,TRBJ2-3,ASSAPTSVSTDTQY
TRBV20-1,TRBJ2-1,SARVPFSSGGLMGNEQF
TRBV6-1,TRBJ2-1,ASSEDMGRAGVWEQF
TRBV7-3,TRBJ2-5,ASSLGGGQGLGQETQY
TRBV28,TRBJ2-7,ASGSLYEQY
TRBV10-3,TRBJ2-2,AIGESTGEGSGELF
TRBV29-1,TRBJ2-3,SVVGGRYTQY
TRBV12-3/TRBV12-4,TRBJ2-1,ASSFASGAYNEQF
TRBV7-2,TRBJ2-1,ASRKEGTGAQQF
TRBV9,-,ASSVVAGGDKETQY
TRBV20-1,TRBJ2-7,SARSQGARYEQY
TRBV4-1,TRBJ1-5,ASSPEDSSYQPQH
TRBV7-2,TRBJ2-7,ASSFDSSTSSYEQY
TRBV10-2,TRBJ2-5,ASSGGLAGVGETQY
TRBV10-3,TRBJ2-3,AMSGGTDTQY
TRBV6-5,TRBJ2-3,ASSYQGQGATLHTQY
TRBV20-1,TRBJ2-3,SASKWGEGRTDTQY
TRBV12-3/TRBV12-4,TRBJ2-1,ASSQEKPAKF
TRBV6-2/TRBV6-3,-,ASIRDSEETQY
TRBV15,TRBJ1-4,ATSRESRQKLF